These 20 T cell receptor beta chains came from one sample sequenced in a study of preoperative IRX-2 immunotherapy in early breast cancer. Sequencing used immunoSEQ multiplex PCR; TCRdb keeps in-frame clones, though not all of them. The sample consists of some 99,000 clones, 86% of them appearing once. The sample's treatment: preoperative locoregional IRX-2 cytokine immunotherapy. The starting material was tumor tissue, obtained after IRX-2 immunotherapy. All receptors derive from a human donor with breast cancer.

CDR3 loop: CASSGTNSNQPQHF. CDR3 nucleotide sequence: TGTGCTAGTTCCGGGACAAATAGCAATCAGCCCCAGCATTTT. The V gene is TRBV12-5, the J gene TRBJ1-5; TRBD1 is a possible D gene (6 bases). The germline V gene encodes CDR1 LGHNT and CDR2 FRNRAP. This CDR3 is 14 amino acids long. Trimming stripped 8 bases from V and 0 bases from J, with 11 bases between.

This clone has a handful of counts. This chain links TRBV7-1 with TRBJ2-2; 9 nucleotides line up with TRBD2. TRBV7-1 is an open reading frame whose function is uncertain. The CDR3 has 15 amino acids. The trim removed 4 bases at V and 3 bases at J, leaving 3 bases unmatched. The CDR3 DNA reads TGTGCCAGCAGCTTAGCGGGGGCAGACACCGGGGAGCTGTTTTTT. It translates to CASSLAGADTGELFF.

The CDR3 region is CASSLGVTEAFF. The CDR3 DNA sequence: TGTGCCAGTAGCCTGGGAGTCACTGAAGCTTTCTTT. The rearrangement joins TRBV19 to TRBJ1-1, with D hard to call. The germline gives CDR1 LNHDA, CDR2 SQIVND (reference sequence). Trimming cost V 6 bases and J 4 bases, with 9 bases left between them. The CDR3 length is 12 residues.

The J gene is TRBJ2-7, the V gene TRBV5-1, with 10 bases aligning to TRBD1. The germline V gene encodes CDR1 SGHRS and CDR2 YFSETQ. This CDR3 spans 17 amino acids. V lost 0 bases to trimming and J lost 4 bases; unmatched junction nucleotides: 10. The CDR3 loop is CASSLAPGGTGEYEQYF. In DNA, the CDR3 is TGCGCCAGCAGCTTGGCCCCGGGTGGGACAGGGGAGTACGAGCAGTACTTC. Based on the CDR3 plus reference TRBV5-1 and TRBJ2-7, the full variable domain is KAGVTQTPRYLIKTRGQQVTLSCSPISGHRSVSWYQQTPGQGLQFLFEYFSETQRNKGNFPGRFSGRQFSNSRSEMNVSTLELGDSALYLCASSLAPGGTGEYEQYFGPGTRLTVT.

This clone was detected a few times. This sequence joins TRBV12-5 and TRBJ2-7, with 8 bases fitting TRBD2. The V gene end was trimmed by 6 bases and the J gene end by 2 bases; junction bases not matched to a gene: 6. The CDR3 has 14 residues. Per germline, CDR1 LGHNT and CDR2 FRNRAP. DNA of the CDR3: TGTGCTAGTGGACCCCGGGAGGGCCCCTACGAGCAGTACTTC. It translates to CASGPREGPYEQYF. Full variable domain (rest looked up from reference TRBV12-5 and TRBJ2-7): DARVTQTPRHKVTEMGQEVTMRCQPILGHNTVFWYRQTMMQGLELLAYFRNRAPLDDSGMPKDRFSAEMPDATLATLKIQPSEPRDSAVYFCASGPREGPYEQYFGPGTRLTVT.

The chain employs TRBV30 and TRBJ2-2; 7 bases are a match to TRBD1. This CDR3 comprises 13 residues. The germline CDR1 and CDR2 sequences are GTSNPN and SVGIG (reference sequence). Germline trimming cut 4 bases from V and 5 bases from J; bases unmatched to any gene: 4. For the CDR3, the DNA is TGTGCCTGGACCCGACAGGGAACCGGGGAGCTGTTTTTT. Translation: CAWTRQGTGELFF.

The rearrangement joins TRBV30 to TRBJ2-6; D gene uncertain. Germline CDR1 is GTSNPN and CDR2 is SVGIG (reference sequence). Deletions cut 3 bases from V and 0 bases from J, with 9 bases between. The CDR3 runs to 15 residues. The CDR3 sequence is CAWSLKLSGANVLTF. Written as DNA, the CDR3 is TGTGCCTGGAGCCTCAAACTCTCTGGGGCCAACGTCCTGACTTTC.

This chain connects TRBV10-2 to TRBJ1-1; possible D gene TRBD1, 6 bases. This CDR3 is built from 14 residues. The V gene's germline CDR1 is WSHSY and CDR2 SAAADI. V lost 3 bases and J lost 10, with 18 bases in between. The CDR3 nucleotides are TGCGCCAGCAGTGATATAACAGGGACCCCTTTAGCTTTCTTT. Translated: CASSDITGTPLAFF.

V usage is TRBV5-1 and J usage is TRBJ2-7; TRBD1 aligns across 9 bases. The V gene end was trimmed by 0 bases and the J gene end by 5 bases; junction bases not matched to a gene: 3. CDR3 length: 14 residues. The germline V gene encodes CDR1 SGHRS and CDR2 YFSETQ. CDR3 amino acids: CASSLGGTGHEQYF. The CDR3 DNA reads TGCGCCAGCAGCTTGGGAGGGACAGGGCACGAGCAGTACTTC.

The rearrangement uses TRBV19 and TRBJ1-1; D is perhaps TRBD1 (6 bases). CDR3 length: 14 residues. Trimming cost V 4 bases and J 1 base, with 10 bases left between them. CDR1 is LNHDA and CDR2 is SQIVND in the germline V gene (reference sequence). The CDR3 nucleotides are TGTGCCAGTAGTAAACAGGGCTGGAACACTGAAGCTTTCTTT. Its translation is CASSKQGWNTEAFF.

The V gene is TRBV6-8, the J gene TRBJ2-1; the match to TRBD2 covers 12 bases. Germline assignment: CDR1 MNHGY and CDR2 SAAAGT. The V gene end was trimmed by 0 bases and the J gene end by 5 bases; junction bases not matched to a gene: 2. The CDR3 covers 16 residues. Written as DNA, the CDR3 is TGTGCCAGCAGTTACTCTTGGACTAGCGGGGACAATGAGCAGTTCTTC. It yields the protein CASSYSWTSGDNEQFF.

This chain uses TRBV6-4 with TRBJ2-3, with 8 bases fitting TRBD1. V gave up 7 bases and J gave up 4 bases; unmatched junction bases: 22. This CDR3 region has 19 residues. Germline-derived CDR1 and CDR2 are MRHNA and SNTAGT. This chain's CDR3 is CASIRTSDRGRLGADTQYF. The CDR3 region has the DNA TGTGCCAGCATTCGAACGTCTGACAGGGGACGGTTGGGGGCAGATACGCAGTATTTT.

This sequence joins TRBV28 and TRBJ1-4; possibly TRBD1 for D (6 bases). V lost 5 bases and J 7 bases, leaving 20 bases between the germline ends. The length of the CDR3 is 16 residues. CDR1 is MDHEN, CDR2 SYDVKM, per germline. The CDR3 here is CASSPRGAGASEKLFF. The CDR3 DNA reads TGTGCCAGCAGTCCACGGGGGGCAGGGGCGAGTGAAAAACTGTTTTTT. Full variable domain (rest looked up from reference TRBV28 and TRBJ1-4): DVKVTQSSRYLVKRTGEKVFLECVQDMDHENMFWYRQDPGLGLRLIYFSYDVKMKEKGDIPEGYSVSREKKERFSLILESASTNQTSMYLCASSPRGAGASEKLFFGSGTQLSVL.

This clone showed up just a few times. This sequence joins TRBV30 and TRBJ2-1, with 10 bases lining up with TRBD2. V dropped 0 bases and J dropped 9; count of bases not matched to a gene: 8. The germline gives CDR1 GTSNPN, CDR2 SVGIG (reference sequence). CDR3 length: 15 residues. CDR3 protein: CAWSVGLAGEGEQFF. DNA of the CDR3: TGTGCCTGGAGTGTAGGGCTAGCGGGAGAGGGTGAGCAGTTCTTC.

V and J are TRBV22-1 and TRBJ2-1. TRBV22-1 is a listed pseudogene. The CDR3 has 15 amino acids. Written as DNA, the CDR3 is TGTGCCACCAGTGATTCCCGAGTAGGGAACAATGAGCAGTTCTTC. Translated, it gives CATSDSRVGNNEQFF.

The chain carries TRBV5-1 and TRBJ1-1; D uncertain. Germline CDR1 reads SGHRS; CDR2 reads YFSETQ. The CDR3 contains 15 residues. Trimming shortened V by 5 bases and J by 4 bases, and 18 bases separated the two germline ends. The DNA for the CDR3 is TGCGCCAGCAGGTCCTGGTCGGGCCCGAGCACTGAAGCTTTCTTT. Translated, it gives CASRSWSGPSTEAFF.

The gene calls are TRBV10-2 and TRBJ2-3; no clear D. Germline loops: CDR1 WSHSY, CDR2 SAAADI. Trimming shortened V by 6 bases and J by 8 bases, and 15 bases separated the two germline ends. CDR3 length: 13 amino acids. Written as DNA, the CDR3 is TGCGCCAGCAGCCCGGGCCCCTCCGGTACGCAGTATTTT. This codes for CASSPGPSGTQYF.

The CDR3 spells CASSPGVSDYEQYF. The CDR3 bases are TGTGCCAGCTCACCGGGGGTTTCAGACTACGAGCAGTACTTC. The V and J genes are TRBV18 and TRBJ2-7, with D possibly called TRBD1 or TRBD2 (5 bases each). V was pared by 3 bases and J by 3 bases, with 12 bases between. This CDR3 region has 14 residues. In germline, CDR1 is KGHSH, CDR2 LQKENI.

The chain recombines TRBV6-8 with TRBJ1-5, with 7 positions matching TRBD1. This CDR3 region has 16 residues. CDR1 MNHGY and CDR2 SAAAGT come from the germline V gene. V was clipped by 4 bases and J by 0 bases; unmatched bases: 6. This CDR3 reads CASSSRGQFSNQPQHF. Written as DNA, the CDR3 is TGTGCCAGCAGTTCAAGGGGACAGTTTAGCAATCAGCCCCAGCATTTT.

In nucleotides, the CDR3 is TGTGCCAGCAGCCCGGGGAGGGGCGTCTACACCTTC. Its protein is CASSPGRGVYTF. This chain joins TRBV28 and TRBJ1-2; TRBD1 might be the D (5 bases). CDR3 length: 12 amino acids. Germline CDR1 MDHEN, CDR2 SYDVKM. The V gene lost 6 bases and the J gene lost 10 bases, with 15 bases spanning the gap.